Presented here are 20 T cell receptor beta chains from one specimen sequenced in a study of cytomegalovirus exposure and HLA in healthy donors. The assay was immunoSEQ multiplex PCR, and TCRdb's table has in-frame clones only and misses some. The table includes 180,000 or so clones, approximately 89% detected once. The sequenced sample consisted of PBMCs. All receptors come from a man aged 30 to 45 in good health and CMV-seropositive.

The J gene is TRBJ2-2, the V gene TRBV4-3, with D unresolved. The CDR3 loop spans 18 amino acids. Per germline, CDR1 LGHNA and CDR2 YSLEER. V dropped 6 bases and J dropped 0 bases, with 20 bases sitting between them. CDR3 nucleotide sequence: TGCGCCAGCAGTCCGGGCCCCGTAGGATCCTCGAACACCGGGGAGCTGTTTTTT. This translates into CASSPGPVGSSNTGELFF.

V gene TRBV5-1 combines with J gene TRBJ2-7; possibly TRBD2 for D (5 bases). Germline lookup yields CDR1 SGHRS and CDR2 YFSETQ. This CDR3 is 13 amino acids long. Deletions cut 6 bases from V and 1 base from J, with 11 bases between. This CDR3 is CASKRVPSYEQYF. The CDR3 coding sequence is TGCGCCAGCAAGAGGGTCCCGTCCTACGAGCAGTACTTC. The whole variable domain, remainder taken from reference TRBV5-1 and TRBJ2-7, is KAGVTQTPRYLIKTRGQQVTLSCSPISGHRSVSWYQQTPGQGLQFLFEYFSETQRNKGNFPGRFSGRQFSNSRSEMNVSTLELGDSALYLCASKRVPSYEQYFGPGTRLTVT.

The rearrangement links TRBV7-3 to TRBJ2-3, with 8 bases identical to TRBD2. Per the germline V gene, CDR1 is SGHTA and CDR2 is FQGTGA. The junction had 11 bases not matched to a gene; V was cut back by 4 bases and J by 8 bases. The CDR3 sequence is 15 residues long. The CDR3, as DNA: TGTGCCAGCAGCTCCGACGCATTACGGGGGGGTACGCAGTATTTT. This sequence encodes CASSSDALRGGTQYF.

The rearrangement links TRBV6-6 to TRBJ1-4; D possibly corresponds to TRBD1 (6 bases). The CDR3 totals 13 residues. V lost 7 bases to trimming and J lost 6 bases, with 12 bases between them. Looked up from germline, CDR1 is MNHNY and CDR2 is SVGAGI (reference sequence). The CDR3 reads CASTTDRDEKLFF. CDR3 nucleotide sequence: TGTGCCAGCACGACGGACAGAGATGAAAAACTGTTTTTT.

This clone was seen once. The chain links TRBV7-3 to TRBJ1-2; a possible D gene is TRBD1 (6 bases). Trimming took 1 base from V and 1 from J, leaving 13 bases between them. Germline V gene sequence: CDR1 SGHTA, CDR2 FQGTGA. The CDR3 is 16 residues long. CDR3 nucleotides: TGTGCCAGCAGCTTAAGTCCGGGACACGATAACTATGGCTACACCTTC. As protein: CASSLSPGHDNYGYTF.

V and J are TRBV30 and TRBJ1-3; the D is unclear. This CDR3 spans 12 amino acids. Germline-derived CDR1 and CDR2 are GTSNPN and SVGIG (reference sequence). With 2 bases removed from V and 7 bases from J, the gap between germline ends came to 9 bases. The DNA of the CDR3 is TGTGCCTGGAGTTTAAACAGTAACACCATATATTTT. Its translation is CAWSLNSNTIYF.

This chain joins TRBV5-1 and TRBJ2-3; D gene unclear. The CDR3 spans 15 residues. V lost 0 bases and J 2 bases, leaving 10 bases between the germline ends. Germline-derived CDR1 and CDR2 are SGHRS and YFSETQ. This CDR3 is CASSLEAADTDTQYF. The DNA for the CDR3 is TGCGCCAGCAGCTTGGAGGCGGCCGACACAGATACGCAGTATTTT.

The rearrangement joins TRBV6-1 to TRBJ2-3; D remains unclear. Looked up from germline, CDR1 is MNHNS and CDR2 is SASEGT. V lost 7 bases and J lost 5, with 7 bases in between. The CDR3 contains 11 residues. DNA for the CDR3: TGTGCCAGCACCCTTAAAGATACGCAGTATTTT. It encodes CASTLKDTQYF.

This chain uses TRBV18 with TRBJ2-5; 9 positions match TRBD1. The V and J ends lost 2 bases and 5 bases, in that order; junction bases with no gene match: 6. The CDR3 runs to 15 residues. Germline V gives CDR1 KGHSH, CDR2 LQKENI. The CDR3 loop reads CASSPNGGQGETQYF. DNA of the CDR3: TGTGCCAGCTCACCAAACGGGGGACAGGGCGAGACCCAGTACTTC.

The chain uses TRBV5-5 and TRBJ1-4; the D gene is possibly TRBD1 (5 bases). Per the germline V gene, CDR1 is SGHKS and CDR2 is YYEKEE (reference sequence). The CDR3 has 15 amino acids. V shed 0 bases and J shed 8 bases, with 14 bases lying between them. CDR3 region: CASSLGQGIGEKLFF. The CDR3 DNA is TGTGCCAGCAGCTTGGGGCAGGGAATCGGGGAAAAACTGTTTTTT.

The gene calls are TRBV28 and TRBJ1-6; D uncertain. The CDR3 is made up of 13 amino acids. V lost 6 bases and J lost 12, with 15 bases in between. Per germline, CDR1 MDHEN and CDR2 SYDVKM. The CDR3 protein is CASSLGVGIPLHF. As DNA, the CDR3 is TGTGCCAGCAGCTTAGGAGTAGGAATACCCCTCCACTTT.

This chain connects TRBV5-1 to TRBJ2-5; D is perhaps TRBD1 (6 bases). V lost 0 bases and J 0 bases, leaving 12 bases between the germline ends. This CDR3 is 16 amino acids long. Germline CDR1 and CDR2: SGHRS and YFSETQ. CDR3: CASSLVGQRYQETQYF. The CDR3 DNA sequence: TGCGCCAGCAGCTTGGTTGGACAGAGATACCAAGAGACCCAGTACTTC.

V gene TRBV5-4 combines with J gene TRBJ2-1; 12 bases fit TRBD2. Trimming cost V 5 bases and J 2 bases; bases outside gene matches: 11. The CDR3 length is 18 residues. Germline V gene lookup returns CDR1 SGHNT and CDR2 YYREEE (reference sequence). As DNA, the CDR3 is TGTGCCAGCAGTCCCCCGAGGTCTAGCGGGGGGGCCTACAATGAGCAGTTCTTC. Translated, it gives CASSPPRSSGGAYNEQFF.

The genes are TRBV4-2 and TRBJ1-4, with unresolved D. Per germline, CDR1 LGHNA and CDR2 YNFKEQ. CDR3 size: 15 residues. Trimming cost V 0 bases and J 4 bases, with 9 bases left between them. The CDR3 is CASSQEQSLNEKLFF. The CDR3 DNA sequence: TGTGCCAGCAGCCAAGAGCAGTCCCTTAATGAAAAACTGTTTTTT.

The J gene is TRBJ2-5, the V gene TRBV11-3, with D tentatively TRBD1 (5 bases). V was pared by 1 base and J by 4 bases, with 7 bases between. This CDR3 is built from 13 residues. Germline-derived CDR1 and CDR2 are SGHNT and YENEEA. The CDR3 DNA is TGTGCCAGCAGCTTAGCAGGGTTAGAGACCCAGTACTTC. This gives the protein CASSLAGLETQYF.

The chain joins TRBV6-4 to TRBJ2-3; D possibly corresponds to TRBD2 (6 bases). This CDR3 comprises 15 residues. V dropped 2 bases and J dropped 3 bases, with 12 bases sitting between them. Germline V CDR1 and CDR2: MRHNA, SNTAGT. The CDR3 DNA sequence: TGTGCCAGCAGTGACGGGTCAGGAGGGACAGATACGCAGTATTTT. Translation: CASSDGSGGTDTQYF.

The chain carries TRBV27 and TRBJ2-1; D possibly corresponds to TRBD2 (6 bases). The V end lost 4 bases, the J end lost 5 bases, and 9 bases lay between the germline ends. CDR1 MNHEY and CDR2 SMNVEV come from the germline V gene (reference sequence). This CDR3 is built from 13 residues. CDR3 nucleotides: TGTGCCAGCAGTTCACTAGCTAACAATGAGCAGTTCTTC. Encoded protein: CASSSLANNEQFF.

The genes are TRBV15 and TRBJ2-5; 11 nucleotides agree with TRBD2. The junction had 4 bases not matched to a gene; V was cut back by 5 bases and J by 2 bases. The CDR3 has 15 residues. Germline V gene data show CDR1 as LNHNV and CDR2 as YYDKDF (reference sequence). The CDR3 region has the DNA TGTGCCACCAGCCGACTAGCGGGGCGTCAAGAGACCCAGTACTTC. Translating it yields CATSRLAGRQETQYF.

V gene TRBV4-3 combines with J gene TRBJ1-2, with 7 bases lining up with TRBD1. The CDR3 runs to 15 residues. The germline V gene encodes CDR1 LGHNA and CDR2 YSLEER. The junction had 2 bases not matched to a gene; V was cut back by 1 base and J by 0 bases. The CDR3 nucleotides read TGCGCCAGCAGCCAAGCCGGGACAGCTAACTATGGCTACACCTTC. It encodes CASSQAGTANYGYTF.

The sample holds one count of this clone. One end of the junction varies from germline; a read error may be responsible. The V gene is TRBV27, the J gene TRBJ2-4, with unresolved D. The CDR3 length is 13 residues. Germline V gene data show CDR1 as MNHEY and CDR2 as SMNVEV (reference sequence). CDR3 bases: TGTGCCAGCAGTGCCCCAGCCAGAAACATTCAGTACTTC. Translation gives CASSAPARNIQYF.